This TCR beta chain comes out of a study of cytomegalovirus exposure and HLA in healthy donors. Study-wide results and caveats: In a later analysis, TCR beta V- and J-gene trimming was associated with a missense DCLRE1C variant. Later analysis indicated greater clonal expansion among HLA-associated TCR beta chains than among equally common other chains. Being productive about 87% or about 30% of the time was typical of most TCR beta V segments in an earlier analysis.

Concerning this clone: Its antigen remains unknown. An end of the junction does not agree with germline; a read error may underlie this.

PCR was performed using 60 Vbeta and 13 Jbeta primers. TCRdb keeps only in-frame clones here, not all; method: immunoSEQ multiplex PCR. The sample yields about 150,000 clones, roughly four fifths seen once. This CDR3 contains 14 residues. Germline CDR1 SNHLY, CDR2 FYNNEI. This TCR came from a man aged 25-45 years in good health and CMV-seronegative. The rearrangement joins TRBV2 to TRBJ2-6; 8 nucleotides line up with TRBD2. The sample consisted of PBMCs. The CDR3 sequence: CASSEGRGANGLTF. The CDR3 region has the DNA TGTGCCAGCAGTGAGGGGCGGGGGGCCAACGGCCTGACTTTC.